This TCR beta chain was sequenced during a study of PD-L1 blockade in urothelial cancer. As for the study in general: Every 3 weeks, patients received intravenous atezolizumab 1,200 mg, beginning 2014. Analysis of blood occurred 3 weeks (second dose) and 6 weeks after treatment start. Blood samples had a median of approximately 150,000 T cells.

Generated by immunoSEQ multiplex PCR, the TCRdb table keeps only in-frame clones and is missing some. This sample yields 40,000 to 55,000 clones, of which around nine tenths are seen a single time; 2% to 3% belongs to the top ten. V lost 5 bases, J lost 0 bases, and 15 bases lay in between. Germline CDR1 MNHEY, CDR2 SMNVEV (reference sequence). The CDR3 runs 16 residues. The time point is: peripheral blood 6 weeks after treatment start. It was locally advanced or metastatic urothelial carcinoma that patients had. Material: PBMCs, obtained around atezolizumab (anti-PD-L1) treatment. The origin of this receptor is a man aged 60-69 years with urothelial cancer. This chain joins TRBV27 and TRBJ2-3; D might be TRBD1 (6 bases). The CDR3 sequence: CASSRQTGSSTDTQYF. DNA for the CDR3: TGTGCCAGCAGTAGACAGACAGGTAGTAGCACAGATACGCAGTATTTT.